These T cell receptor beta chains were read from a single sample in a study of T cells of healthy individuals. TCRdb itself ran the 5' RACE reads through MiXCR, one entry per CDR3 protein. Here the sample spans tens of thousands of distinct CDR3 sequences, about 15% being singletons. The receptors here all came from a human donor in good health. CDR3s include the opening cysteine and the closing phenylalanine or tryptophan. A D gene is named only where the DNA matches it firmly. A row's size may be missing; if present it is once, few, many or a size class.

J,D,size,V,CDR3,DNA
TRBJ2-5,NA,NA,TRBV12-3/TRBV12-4,CASNGRTTETQYF,TGTGCCAGCAACGGACGGACCACAGAGACCCAGTACTTC
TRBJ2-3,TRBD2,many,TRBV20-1,CSARAGTSTTDTQYF,TGCAGTGCTAGAGCCGGGACTAGCACCACAGATACGCAGTATTTT
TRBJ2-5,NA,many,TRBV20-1,CSARQGGETQYF,TGCAGTGCTAGGCAGGGTGGAGAGACCCAGTACTTC
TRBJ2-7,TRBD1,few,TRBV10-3,CAIRPTGTGQSEQYF,TGTGCCATCAGGCCTACCGGGACAGGGCAATCCGAGCAGTACTTC
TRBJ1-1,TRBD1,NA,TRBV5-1,CASSSWTGGGMNTEAFF,TGCGCCAGCAGCTCCTGGACAGGGGGTGGGATGAACACTGAAGCTTTCTTT
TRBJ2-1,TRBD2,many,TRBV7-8,CASSPRGTTIEQFF,TGTGCCAGCAGCCCTCGTGGGACTACAATTGAGCAGTTCTTC
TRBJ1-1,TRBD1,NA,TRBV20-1,CSARWTGWTFF,TGCAGTGCTAGATGGACAGGGTGGACTTTCTTT
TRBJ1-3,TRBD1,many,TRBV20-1,CSARGGQQPGNTIYF,TGCAGTGCTAGAGGGGGACAGCAACCTGGAAACACCATATATTTT
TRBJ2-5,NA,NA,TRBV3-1,CASSQDPGAVETQYF,TGTGCCAGCAGCCAAGATCCGGGAGCGGTAGAGACCCAGTACTTC
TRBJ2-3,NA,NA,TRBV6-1,CASSEVPSTDTQYF,TGTGCCAGCAGTGAAGTTCCCAGCACAGATACGCAGTATTTT
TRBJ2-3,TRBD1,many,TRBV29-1,CSVGRTGDADTQYF,TGCAGCGTTGGAAGAACAGGGGACGCAGATACGCAGTATTTT
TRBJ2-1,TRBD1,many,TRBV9,CASSPRQGASYYNEQFF,TGTGCCAGCAGCCCGAGACAGGGGGCGAGCTACTACAATGAGCAGTTCTTC
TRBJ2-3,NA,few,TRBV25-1,CASSDGRGPSTDTQYF,TGTGCCAGCAGTGACGGACGGGGGCCTAGCACAGATACGCAGTATTTT
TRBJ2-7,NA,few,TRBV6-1,CASSENDRSYEQYF,TGTGCCAGCAGTGAAAATGACAGGTCCTACGAGCAGTACTTC
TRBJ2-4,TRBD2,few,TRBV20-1,CSARETSGGAIAKNIQYF,TGCAGTGCTAGAGAGACTAGCGGGGGGGCTATAGCCAAAAACATTCAGTACTTC
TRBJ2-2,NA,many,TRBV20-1,CSARDGGGRGTGELFF,TGCAGTGCTAGAGATGGCGGGGGCCGGGGGACCGGGGAGCTGTTTTTT
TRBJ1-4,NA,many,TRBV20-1,CSARPTGVNEKLFF,TGCAGTGCTAGACCTACGGGGGTTAATGAAAAACTGTTTTTT
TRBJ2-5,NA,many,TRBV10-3,CAISEPLGPETQYF,TGTGCCATCAGTGAGCCCCTTGGGCCAGAGACCCAGTACTTC
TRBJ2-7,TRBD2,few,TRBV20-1,CSASGTSGTYEQYF,TGCAGTGCTAGTGGGACTAGCGGGACCTACGAGCAGTACTTC
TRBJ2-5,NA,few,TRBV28,CASSLRETQYF,TGTGCCAGCAGTTTGAGAGAGACCCAGTACTTC
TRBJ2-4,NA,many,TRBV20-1,CSAFREIAKNIQYF,TGCAGTGCTTTCCGCGAGATAGCCAAAAACATTCAGTACTTC
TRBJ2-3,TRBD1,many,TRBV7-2,CASTLGTGVTDTQYF,TGTGCCAGCACCCTTGGGACAGGGGTCACAGATACGCAGTATTTT
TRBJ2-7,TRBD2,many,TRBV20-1,CSALLAGGQYF,TGCAGTGCCCTACTAGCGGGGGGCCAGTACTTC
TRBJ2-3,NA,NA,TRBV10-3,CAIRSISGERNADTQYF,TGTGCCATCAGATCAATCTCAGGGGAACGGAACGCAGATACGCAGTATTTT
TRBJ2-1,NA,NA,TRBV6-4,CASSAGRGTYNEQFF,TGTGCCAGCAGTGCGGGCAGGGGTACCTACAATGAGCAGTTCTTC
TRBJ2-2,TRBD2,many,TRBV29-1,CSVGSGGDTGELFF,TGCAGCGTTGGTAGCGGGGGGGACACCGGGGAGCTGTTTTTT
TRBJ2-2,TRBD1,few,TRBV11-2,CASSLGRTGRAGELFF,TGTGCCAGCAGCTTAGGCCGGACAGGGCGTGCCGGGGAGCTGTTTTTT
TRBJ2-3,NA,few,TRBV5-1,CASSWGSGTSTDTQYF,TGCGCCAGCAGCTGGGGGTCGGGGACTAGCACAGATACGCAGTATTTT
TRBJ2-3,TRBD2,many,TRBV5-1,CASSKSGEDTQYF,TGCGCCAGCAGCAAAAGCGGGGAAGATACGCAGTATTTT
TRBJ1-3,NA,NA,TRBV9,CASSVNTGTGNTIYF,TGTGCCAGCAGCGTCAATACAGGGACGGGAAACACCATATATTTT
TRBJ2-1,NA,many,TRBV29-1,CSVGVGDEQFF,TGCAGCGTTGGTGTGGGCGATGAGCAGTTCTTC
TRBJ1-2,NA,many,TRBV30,CAWSVYLETIGGYTF,TGTGCCTGGAGTGTTTATCTTGAGACAATAGGGGGCTACACCTTC
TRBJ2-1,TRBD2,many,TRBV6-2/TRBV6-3,CASRDHGGAYNEQFF,TGTGCCAGCAGGGATCATGGGGGGGCCTACAATGAGCAGTTCTTC
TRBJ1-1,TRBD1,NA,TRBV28,CASSYGGSGQLNTEAFF,TGTGCCAGCAGTTATGGGGGATCGGGACAGTTGAACACTGAAGCTTTCTTT
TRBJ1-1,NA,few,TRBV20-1,CSARNPTGGNTEAFF,TGCAGTGCTAGGAACCCGACAGGAGGCAACACTGAAGCTTTCTTT
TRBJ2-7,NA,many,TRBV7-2,CASSPTGSSSYEQYF,TGTGCCAGCAGCCCTACGGGCAGTAGCTCCTACGAGCAGTACTTC
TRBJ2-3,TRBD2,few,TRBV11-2,CASSLLAVDTDTQYF,TGTGCCAGCAGCTTACTAGCGGTCGACACAGATACGCAGTATTTT
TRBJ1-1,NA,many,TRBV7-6,CASSFGGEPNTEAFF,TGTGCCAGCAGCTTTGGCGGGGAACCTAACACTGAAGCTTTCTTT
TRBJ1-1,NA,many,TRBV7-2,CASSVDRNTEAFF,TGTGCCAGCAGCGTCGACAGGAACACTGAAGCTTTCTTT
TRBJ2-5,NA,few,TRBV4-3,CASSQGVFETQYF,TGCGCCAGCAGCCAAGGAGTCTTTGAGACCCAGTACTTC
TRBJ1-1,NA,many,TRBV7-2,CASSLGHNTEAFF,TGTGCCAGCAGCTTAGGACATAACACTGAAGCTTTCTTT
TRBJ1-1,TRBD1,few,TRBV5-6,CASSLVGQGATEAFF,TGTGCCAGCAGCTTGGTGGGACAGGGGGCGACTGAAGCTTTCTTT
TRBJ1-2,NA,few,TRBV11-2,CASSLGWAPGANYGYTF,TGTGCCAGCAGCTTAGGATGGGCACCTGGAGCTAACTATGGCTACACCTTC
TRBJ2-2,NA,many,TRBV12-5,CASGEPLRTKPNTGELFF,TGTGCTAGTGGTGAACCCCTAAGGACTAAGCCGAACACCGGGGAGCTGTTTTTT
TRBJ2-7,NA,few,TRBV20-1,CSVQRGTENSYEQYF,TGCAGTGTCCAGAGAGGGACGGAAAACTCCTACGAGCAGTACTTC
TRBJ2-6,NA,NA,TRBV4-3,CASSQTGPSDIGANVLTF,TGCGCCAGCAGCCAAACAGGGCCTTCGGATATTGGGGCCAACGTCCTGACTTTC
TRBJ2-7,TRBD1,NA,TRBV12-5,CSTRDRSSYEQYF,TGTTCCACCAGGGACAGGAGCTCCTACGAGCAGTACTTC
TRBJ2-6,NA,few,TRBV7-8,CASSPAGTGFLSGANVLTF,TGTGCCAGCAGCCCAGCCGGCACAGGGTTCCTCTCTGGGGCCAACGTCCTGACTTTC
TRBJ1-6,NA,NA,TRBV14,CASSQAGRTLHF,TGTGCCAGCAGCCAAGCCGGGAGAACCCTCCACTTT